The clone carrying this T cell receptor (beta chain) was seen only a few times. Its target is not known. The data were obtained in a study of T cells in Graves' hyperthyroidism and ophthalmopathy. Study-level information: At the time of initial diagnosis and before any treatment, peripheral blood was collected. Study-level findings and limits: Most thyroid clonotypes that were expanded above 0.001 also turned up in blood. The model predicted ophthalmopathy a median roughly 6.5 months before onset.

Germline CDR1 SGHAT, CDR2 FQNNGV. V lost 11 bases to trimming and J lost 0 bases, with 10 bases between them. This CDR3 is built from 13 residues. From RNA transcripts, TCR beta CDR3 regions were amplified. The primer set for the first-round RT-PCR of the TCR CDR3 was HTBI. TCRdb independently ran MiXCR on the multiplex PCR reads; one entry per CDR3 protein. This table holds hundreds of thousands of distinct CDR3 sequences, roughly 40% found once. Calling Graves' hyperthyroidism stable meant ophthalmopathy did not progress within 18 months. The sequencing input was blood. V is TRBV11-2 and J is TRBJ2-2; D is uncertain. The receptor comes from a man younger than 35 with Graves' hyperthyroidism. The CDR3 spells CAGRGSNTGELFF. The CDR3 DNA reads TGTGCCGGACGTGGTTCGAACACCGGGGAGCTGTTTTTT.